This T cell receptor (beta chain) comes out of a study of blood T cell repertoires in COVID-19. Overall study context: Material from acute and convalescent COVID-19 was sourced from the United States, Italy and Spain. Nucleic acid was either cDNA or gDNA, and it came from T cells, B-cell-depleted T cells, or PBMCs.

The germline CDR1 and CDR2 sequences are LNHNV and YYDKDF (reference sequence). V was trimmed by 3 bases and J by 7 bases, leaving 10 bases between them. The CDR3 covers 13 residues. Original data processing: From reference gene primer amplification, estimates of nucleated cell counts were derived. Measured with immunoSEQ multiplex PCR; TCRdb has only the in-frame clones, and not every one. V and J calls plus clone size are reproduced from that table; the DNA served to infer D and trimming. In the table there are approximately 31,000 clones, approximately 92% of which are singletons. The chain recombines TRBV15 with TRBJ2-1; D unresolved. The source material was peripheral blood. The TCR comes from a man older than 75 with acute or convalescent COVID-19. The CDR3 sequence: CATSSLGSNEQFF. CDR3 nucleotide sequence: TGTGCCACCAGCAGCCTAGGTAGTAATGAGCAGTTCTTC.